The 10 T cell receptor beta chains presented below share a single source sample, sequenced in a study of regulatory T cells in long-lasting Graves disease. iRepertoire HTBI primers and Arm-PCR of CDR3 regions built TCR beta libraries. TCRdb analysed the multiplex PCR reads with MiXCR anew, one entry per CDR3 protein. The sample includes about 460,000 distinct CDR3 sequences, about 22% of them seen just once. The time point denotes: persistent/refractory GD, antithyroid drugs over 5 years with positive TRAb. Generation of the TCR library employed RNA extracted from PBMCs. The specimen was peripheral blood mononuclear cells (PBMCs), collected when the disease was refractory, from a patient treated with antithyroid drugs. Receptors were obtained from a female donor with Graves disease.

The rearrangement uses TRBV4-2 and TRBJ1-2; D is possibly TRBD1 (5 bases). The CDR3 length is 17 residues. From germline, CDR1 is LGHNA and CDR2 YNFKEQ. V lost 1 base and J lost 8, with 23 bases in between. The CDR3 DNA is TGTGCCAGCAGCCAAGTCGGGGTGGGCAGGGACGCGGAGGGCTACACCTTC. Its translation is CASSQVGVGRDAEGYTF.

In its sample, this clonotype was seen many times. The chain carries TRBV28 and TRBJ1-1; D is ambiguous. V lost 3 bases to trimming and J lost 1 base, with 3 bases between them. This CDR3 is 12 amino acids long. The germline gives CDR1 MDHEN, CDR2 SYDVKM. CDR3: CASSFTNTEAFF. As DNA, the CDR3 is TGTGCCAGCAGTTTTACGAACACTGAAGCTTTCTTT.

The gene calls are TRBV4-2 and TRBJ2-7; possibly TRBD1 or TRBD2 for D (7 bases each). Germline lookup yields CDR1 LGHNA and CDR2 YNFKEQ. This CDR3 is 16 amino acids long. Trimming took off 4 bases at V and 0 bases at J, with 16 bases between the two ends. CDR3 sequence: CASSPNAGDSSYEQYF. The CDR3 DNA is TGTGCCAGCAGCCCTAATGCGGGGGACAGCTCCTACGAGCAGTACTTC.

This clonotype was seen many times. The chain is built from TRBV12-3 or TRBV12-4 and TRBJ1-1; 8 nucleotides match TRBD1. Unmatched junction bases numbered 4, after V lost 5 bases and J lost 5 bases. The CDR3 loop spans 13 amino acids. The CDR3 DNA reads TGTGCCAGCAGTCAGGGGGCTGGGACTGAAGCTTTCTTT. This gives the protein CASSQGAGTEAFF.

This clonotype was detected a few times. The rearrangement joins TRBV28 to TRBJ2-7; either TRBD1 or TRBD2 may supply D (6 bases each). Germline V gene sequence: CDR1 MDHEN, CDR2 SYDVKM. Deletions cut 6 bases from V and 1 base from J, with 19 bases between. This CDR3 has 16 residues. CDR3 sequence (DNA): TGTGCCAGCAGCCGTTTGAGTAGGGGGGAGTCCTACGAGCAGTACTTC. Its translation: CASSRLSRGESYEQYF.

The chain employs TRBV30 and TRBJ1-3; no clear D gene. The CDR3 sequence is 16 residues long. Germline CDR1 is GTSNPN and CDR2 is SVGIG (reference sequence). Trimming took 1 base from V and 0 from J, leaving 13 bases between them. CDR3 bases: TGTGCCTGGAGTGCGGACCGTTCGCACTCTGGAAACACCATATATTTT. Its protein is CAWSADRSHSGNTIYF.

This clonotype was observed many times. The chain is built from TRBV5-5 and TRBJ2-7; possibly TRBD1 for D (6 bases). Trimming pared 2 bases from V and 1 base from J, leaving 10 bases between. CDR1 and CDR2 from the germline V gene are SGHKS and YYEKEE (reference sequence). The CDR3 runs to 14 residues. CDR3 in DNA: TGTGCCAGCAGCTTTCTTACAGGGTCCTACGAGCAGTACTTC. Translating gives CASSFLTGSYEQYF.

There are many counts of this clonotype. The chain combines TRBV12-3 or TRBV12-4 with TRBJ1-1; TRBD1 matches 7 bases. V shed 5 bases and J 11 bases; nucleotides not matched to a gene: 5. This CDR3 is 11 amino acids long. The CDR3 DNA sequence: TGTGCCAGCAGTCTGACAGGGAGGGCTTTCTTT. Its protein product is CASSLTGRAFF.

The genes are TRBV5-6 and TRBJ1-1, with 7 positions matching TRBD1. The V gene end was trimmed by 3 bases and the J gene end by 6 bases; junction bases not matched to a gene: 5. The germline V gene has CDR1 SGHDT and CDR2 YYEEEE. The CDR3 is 13 residues long. Here the CDR3 reads CASSWTGSAEAFF. The CDR3 DNA reads as TGTGCCAGCAGCTGGACAGGAAGCGCTGAAGCTTTCTTT.

This clonotype occurred a few times. This sequence joins TRBV28 and TRBJ1-2; D unclear. V lost 6 bases, J lost 8 bases, and 19 bases lay in between. This CDR3 is 14 amino acids long. From germline, CDR1 is MDHEN and CDR2 SYDVKM. The CDR3 region is CASSSKGRPAGYTF. The CDR3, as DNA: TGTGCCAGCAGCTCCAAAGGACGCCCGGCGGGCTACACCTTC.